Following are 2 T cell receptor beta chains from one sample sequenced in a study of CD8 T cells in Susac syndrome. It was with random hexamers that roughly 0.45 to 1 ug RNA was reverse transcribed. Using its own MiXCR run on the immunoSEQ multiplex PCR reads, TCRdb lists one record per CDR3 protein. The sample includes some 140,000 distinct CDR3 sequences, about 95% of them seen just once. The sequencing input was CD8+ T cells from PBMCs. These receptors originate from a human donor with Susac syndrome.

V and J are TRBV6-8 and TRBJ2-5; D is uncertain. V was shortened by 8 bases and J by 1 base, with 14 bases between the two germline ends. The CDR3 has 14 amino acids. Per the germline V gene, CDR1 is MNHGY and CDR2 is SAAAGT. The CDR3 loop reads CASRGAYFQETQYF. DNA of the CDR3: TGTGCCAGCCGTGGCGCTTACTTCCAAGAGACCCAGTACTTC.

The chain links TRBV29-1 to TRBJ1-1; no clear D. The CDR3 contains 13 residues. V was trimmed by 4 bases and J by 1 base, leaving 10 bases between them. Germline CDR1 reads SQVTM; CDR2 reads ANQGSEA. The CDR3: CSVVAEWNTEAFF. The CDR3 DNA reads as TGCAGCGTTGTTGCTGAATGGAACACTGAAGCTTTCTTT. Drawing the rest from reference TRBV29-1 and TRBJ1-1, the complete variable domain is SAVISQKPSRDICQRGTSLTIQCQVDSQVTMMFWYRQQPGQSLTLIATANQGSEATYESGFVIDKFPISRPNLTFSTLTVSNMSPEDSSIYLCSVVAEWNTEAFFGQGTRLTVV.